This T cell receptor (beta chain) originates from a study of blood T cell repertoires in COVID-19 (dated by TCRdb to the early 2020s). Some background on the complete study: Samples covering the acute and convalescent phases of COVID-19 were provided by collaborators in the United States, Italy and Spain. The prospective study material was composed of cDNA or gDNA derived from T cells, B-cell-depleted T cells, or PBMCs. Subjects who had been exposed to COVID-19, were actively infected with it, or had recovered from it provided the deeply sampled blood TCRbeta repertoires that made up the dataset. The repertoires were released in a freely available public database meant as a resource for research on the immune response to SARS-CoV-2. Samples were obtained from the ongoing ImmuneRACE study (first 160 participants) and from over a thousand subjects provided by 6 global collaborators. Sample metadata almost always included a de-identified subject ID, COVID-19 status, age in years and sex. Where available, HLA class I and class II types were taken from metadata supplied by the sample provider and were not determined by assay-based typing.

The study at large found these results: Clinical and demographic metadata were provided uncurated, with the amount varying by source and participant.

From the cysteine up to the phenylalanine, the CDR3 has a length of 16 residues. The CDR3 DNA has 48 bases and is translated from base 1. V and J lose 4 bases and 0 bases, and a span of 14 bases separates them. The germline V gene supplies CDR1 SGHTS and CDR2 YDEGEE. With respect to this clone: Its specific antigen is unknown. No base quality values were provided; no much bigger clone lies one nucleotide off.

Collaborating institutions collected whole blood in K2EDTA tubes following their own protocols. Collaborator samples were shipped for TCRbeta analysis as frozen whole blood, isolated PBMCs, or DNA extracted from either sample type. TCRbeta CDR3 regions were amplified from genomic DNA using the immunoSEQ Assay, a bias-controlled multiplex PCR. The paper's processing steps were these. The number of nucleated cells in each sample was estimated by amplification of reference gene primers within the assay. To quantify the absolute abundance of each unique TCRbeta CDR3 rearrangement, sequence reads were collapsed and filtered. Productive Simpson clonality was computed per sample as the square root of Simpson's diversity index over productive rearrangements. TCRdb limited this immuneACCESS table to in-frame rearrangements with V and J called. A share of clones is missing; checked studies link under half to unresolved V genes, and the rest is unexplained. The D gene and trimming were derived from the DNA, and the V and J assignments and clone size from that table. Present in this sample are around 86,000 clones, 84% of which were seen just once. The ten largest clonotypes hold 12% of the sample.

The V gene is TRBV5-8 and the J gene is TRBJ1-3; 6 matching bases give a weak D call of TRBD1. The sample consisted of peripheral blood. The receptor was isolated from a human donor in a cohort sampled during active COVID-19. The CDR3 protein: CASSVVQGSSGNTIYF. The nucleotide sequence reads TGTGCCAGCAGCGTCGTACAGGGAAGCTCTGGAAACACCATATATTTT.